This section outlines one TCR beta chain sequence together with its context. Its target is unknown. This entry comes from a study of shared clonotypes between healthy human individuals. Looked up from germline, CDR1 is SNHLY and CDR2 is FYNNEI. The germline V and J ends were trimmed by 0 bases and 5 bases, with 10 bases remaining between them. This CDR3 spans 15 amino acids. It was across several immunoSEQ plates that each subset's genomic DNA was evenly split. The table came from immunoSEQ multiplex PCR; TCRdb's copy has only in-frame clones and leaves some out. The repertoire holds some 1,100,000 clones, with 75% to 80% as singletons. Study-level findings and limits: Non-shared clonotypes displayed generation probabilities falling below those of clonotypes present in all four donors.

This chain joins TRBV2 and TRBJ2-2; TRBD1 might be the D (5 bases). The specimen sequenced was memory CD4+ T cells from PBMCs. This sample's subset: CD45RA-negative fraction. The receptor was derived from a man between 18 and 29 years old in good health. Some clones in this sample may be carry-over from other donors' samples. The CDR3 loop is CASSEAQGRTGELFF. The CDR3 DNA reads TGTGCCAGCAGTGAAGCCCAGGGTCGGACCGGGGAGCTGTTTTTT. Full variable domain (missing parts from reference TRBV2 and TRBJ2-2): EPEVTQTPSHQVTQMGQEVILRCVPISNHLYFYWYRQILGQKVEFLVSFYNNEISEKSEIFDDQFSVERPDGSNFTLKIRSTKLEDSAMYFCASSEAQGRTGELFFGEGSRLTVL.